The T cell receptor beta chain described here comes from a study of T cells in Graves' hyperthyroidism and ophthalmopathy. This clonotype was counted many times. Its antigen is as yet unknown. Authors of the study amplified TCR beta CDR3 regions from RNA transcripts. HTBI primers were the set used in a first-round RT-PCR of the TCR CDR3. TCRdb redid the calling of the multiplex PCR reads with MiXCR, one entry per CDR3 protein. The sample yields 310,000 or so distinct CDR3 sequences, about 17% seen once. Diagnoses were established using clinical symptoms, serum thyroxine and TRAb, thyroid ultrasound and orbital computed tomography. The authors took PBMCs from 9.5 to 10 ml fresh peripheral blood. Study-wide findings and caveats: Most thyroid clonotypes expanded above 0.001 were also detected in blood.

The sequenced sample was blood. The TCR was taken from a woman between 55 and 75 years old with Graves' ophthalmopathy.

CDR3 amino acids: CASSEERGRETQYF. The CDR3 DNA is TGTGCCAGCAGTGAAGAGCGCGGGCGGGAGACCCAGTACTTC. J is TRBJ2-5 and V is TRBV2, with a tentative D call TRBD2 (5 bases). The CDR3 is 14 residues long. V was shortened by 1 base and J by 5 bases, with 11 bases between the two germline ends. CDR1 and CDR2 (germline): SNHLY, FYNNEI.